Listed below are T cell receptor beta chains from one sample, sequenced in a study of cytomegalovirus exposure and HLA in healthy donors. Profiling relied on immunoSEQ multiplex PCR, and the TCRdb table lists in-frame clones only, not all of them. The table records 150,000 or so clones, roughly 80% of them present only once. The material sequenced was PBMCs. The origin of the receptors is a woman aged 25 to 39 in good health and CMV-seronegative. CDR3s include the opening cysteine and the closing phenylalanine or tryptophan. The D gene is left open where the match is weak. The size field is filled for only some rows; it gives once, few, many or a size class.

J	size	length	D	V	CDR3	DNA
TRBJ2-7	.	15	.	TRBV18	CASSPMAGGPYEQYF	TGTGCCAGCTCACCAATGGCAGGGGGGCCCTACGAGCAGTACTTC
TRBJ2-7	.	15	.	TRBV4-1	CASSQDLDGYYEQYF	TGCGCCAGCAGCCAAGATTTAGACGGGTACTACGAGCAGTACTTC
TRBJ2-7	.	14	TRBD1	TRBV11-3	CASSVGQGGYEQYF	TGTGCCAGCAGCGTGGGACAGGGTGGGTACGAGCAGTACTTC
TRBJ1-5	.	12	.	TRBV30	CAWSQEGQPQHF	TGTGCCTGGAGTCAGGAGGGGCAGCCCCAGCATTTT
TRBJ2-2	.	15	.	TRBV5-1	CASSLAAGATGELFF	TGCGCCAGCAGCTTGGCGGCAGGGGCTACCGGGGAGCTGTTTTTT
TRBJ2-6	.	17	.	TRBV7-8	CASSLQVPSSGANVLTF	TGTGCCAGCAGCTTACAGGTCCCGAGCTCTGGGGCCAACGTCCTGACTTTC
TRBJ1-4	few	16	TRBD1	TRBV28	CASRTTGGRANEKLFF	TGTGCCAGCAGGACTACAGGGGGAAGGGCTAATGAAAAACTGTTTTTT
TRBJ1-1	.	11	.	TRBV28	CASSSPGEAFF	TGTGCCAGCAGTTCTCCGGGAGAAGCTTTCTTT
TRBJ2-1	.	16	TRBD1	TRBV27	CASKPLDRSLGDEQFF	TGTGCCAGCAAACCCCTGGACAGGTCCCTAGGGGATGAGCAGTTCTTC
TRBJ1-3	once	14	TRBD1	TRBV27	CATKQGAPGNTIYF	TGTGCCACCAAGCAGGGGGCGCCGGGAAACACCATATATTTT
TRBJ2-3	few	19	.	TRBV9	CASSVGFGQGRPSTDTQYF	TGTGCCAGCAGCGTAGGATTTGGGCAGGGGAGACCTAGCACAGATACGCAGTATTTT
TRBJ1-1	.	11	.	TRBV20-1	CSGGKDTEAFF	TGCAGTGGAGGGAAGGATACTGAAGCTTTCTTT
TRBJ2-1	.	14	TRBD1	TRBV7-6	CASTPRGPDNEQFF	TGTGCCAGCACCCCAAGGGGGCCAGACAATGAGCAGTTCTTC
TRBJ2-7	.	17	TRBD1	TRBV5-1	CASSLLPPGQGAYEQYF	TGCGCCAGCAGCTTACTGCCTCCGGGACAGGGGGCCTACGAGCAGTACTTC